This entry lists 28 T cell receptor beta chains sequenced from one sample in a study of blood T cell repertoires in COVID-19. Measured with immunoSEQ multiplex PCR; TCRdb has only the in-frame clones, and not every one. Of roughly 240,000 clones listed, almost 85% are singletons. Material: PBMCs or T cells enriched from blood (not recorded which). These receptors all stem from a woman between 45 and 65 years old with acute COVID-19.

This chain uses TRBV4-3 with TRBJ1-2; 9 bases fit TRBD1. The CDR3 runs 16 residues. Germline lookup yields CDR1 LGHNA and CDR2 YSLEER. V trimming: 0 bases; J trimming: 5 bases; junction bases outside the gene matches: 7. CDR3 sequence: CASSQDPGQGIYGYTF. In nucleotides, the CDR3 is TGCGCCAGCAGCCAAGACCCGGGACAGGGAATATATGGCTACACCTTC.

The rearrangement uses TRBV12-5 and TRBJ2-1, with 7 positions matching TRBD1. The V and J ends lost 5 bases and 3 bases, in that order; junction bases with no gene match: 4. The CDR3 runs to 14 residues. Germline assignment: CDR1 LGHNT and CDR2 FRNRAP. For the CDR3, the DNA is TGTGCTAGTGGTACGCGGACAGGCTACAATGAGCAGTTCTTC. Residues: CASGTRTGYNEQFF.

The chain uses TRBV1 and TRBJ2-5; TRBD2, the table's D call, lacks a check against the DNA. TRBV1 is tagged as a pseudogene. CDR3 size: 14 residues. The chain's CDR3 is CTSSHQRGVETQYF. CDR3 coding DNA: TGCACCAGCAGCCACCAGCGGGGGGTGGAGACCCAGTACTTC.

The chain employs TRBV3-1 (or the pseudogene TRBV3-2) and TRBJ2-7, with 12 bases that match TRBD2. The V and J ends lost 2 bases and 2 bases, in that order; junction bases with no gene match: 10. CDR3 length equals 18 residues. Germline-derived CDR1 and CDR2 are LGHDT and YNNKEL (reference sequence). DNA for the CDR3: TGTGCCAGCAGCCAATCCGGGCTAGCGGGGGGGAAACCCTACGAGCAGTACTTC. It is translated as CASSQSGLAGGKPYEQYF.

V gene TRBV15 combines with J gene TRBJ2-5, with 8 nucleotides matching TRBD2. Germline V gene sequence: CDR1 LNHNV, CDR2 YYDKDF (reference sequence). The CDR3 is made up of 15 amino acids. V was clipped by 6 bases and J by 5 bases; unmatched bases: 11. DNA for the CDR3: TGTGCCACCAGGGCAGCGGGGGATTCGGGGGAGACCCAGTACTTC. Amino acids: CATRAAGDSGETQYF.

The chain carries TRBV6-2 or TRBV6-3 and TRBJ1-5, with D maybe TRBD1 (5 bases). The V and J ends lost 5 bases and 2 bases respectively, with 10 bases between them. Germline CDR1 and CDR2: MNHEY and SVGEGT. The CDR3 is made up of 14 amino acids. The CDR3 DNA is TGTGCCAGCAGTCAGCAGGGTGGCAATCAGCCCCAGCATTTT. Amino acids: CASSQQGGNQPQHF.

J is TRBJ2-1 and V is TRBV9, with 7 bases matching TRBD1. V shed 6 bases and J 7 bases; nucleotides not matched to a gene: 10. The CDR3 covers 14 residues. The germline gives CDR1 SGDLS, CDR2 YYNGEE. CDR3 nucleotides: TGTGCCAGCACTGACAGGGATTCGTATAATGAGCAGTTCTTC. Residues: CASTDRDSYNEQFF. The full variable domain, with the rest looked up from reference TRBV9 and TRBJ2-1, is DSGVTQTPKHLITATGQRVTLRCSPRSGDLSVYWYQQSLDQGLQFLIQYYNGEERAKGNILERFSAQQFPDLHSELNLSSLELGDSALYFCASTDRDSYNEQFFGPGTRLTVL.

V is TRBV19 and J is TRBJ1-3; D remains ambiguous. This CDR3 has 14 amino acids. The V and J ends lost 3 bases and 2 bases respectively, with 8 bases between them. CDR1 is LNHDA, CDR2 SQIVND, per germline (reference sequence). CDR3 bases: TGTGCCAGTAGTATTGCGGGGACTGGAAACACCATATATTTT. Its translation: CASSIAGTGNTIYF.

The chain recombines TRBV5-6 with TRBJ1-1, with D possibly TRBD1 on 6 matching bases. Germline-derived CDR1 and CDR2 are SGHDT and YYEEEE. V dropped 1 base and J dropped 2 bases, with 18 bases sitting between them. The CDR3 spans 17 residues. The CDR3 sequence: CASSLRGQRAQNTEAFF. Written as DNA, the CDR3 is TGTGCCAGCAGCTTGAGAGGACAGAGGGCGCAAAACACTGAAGCTTTCTTT. The complete variable domain, with remaining parts taken from reference TRBV5-6 and TRBJ1-1, reads DAGVTQSPTHLIKTRGQQVTLRCSPKSGHDTVSWYQQALGQGPQFIFQYYEEEERQRGNFPDRFSGHQFPNYSSELNVNALLLGDSALYLCASSLRGQRAQNTEAFFGQGTRLTVV.

The chain joins TRBV10-3 to TRBJ1-3, with 8 bases lining up with TRBD1. This CDR3 is 15 amino acids long. Trimming removed 5 bases from V and 0 bases from J; junction bases left unmatched: 3. CDR1 and CDR2 from the germline V gene are ENHRY and SYGVKD. This CDR3 is CAISQGASSGNTIYF. CDR3 nucleotide sequence: TGTGCCATCAGTCAGGGGGCTAGCTCTGGAAACACCATATATTTT.

The chain recombines TRBV19 with TRBJ2-7; D remains ambiguous. The CDR3 contains 12 residues. With 5 bases removed from V and 5 bases from J, the gap between germline ends came to 10 bases. CDR1 is LNHDA and CDR2 is SQIVND in the germline V gene (reference sequence). CDR3 protein: CASSVSQNEQYF. CDR3 nucleotide sequence: TGTGCCAGTAGTGTATCCCAGAACGAGCAGTACTTC. Looking up the rest from reference TRBV19 and TRBJ2-7 gives the full variable domain: DGGITQSPKYLFRKEGQNVTLSCEQNLNHDAMYWYRQDPGQGLRLIYYSQIVNDFQKGDIAEGYSVSREKKESFPLTVTSAQKNPTAFYLCASSVSQNEQYFGPGTRLTVT.

The rearrangement links TRBV18 to TRBJ1-2, with TRBD1 matching over 8 bases. The J segment lost 6 bases and the V segment lost 5 bases, leaving 5 bases of the junction unmatched. CDR1 KGHSH and CDR2 LQKENI come from the germline V gene. The CDR3 runs to 13 residues. CDR3 amino acids: CASSSDRVDGYTF. In nucleotides, the CDR3 is TGTGCCAGCTCATCGGACAGGGTAGATGGCTACACCTTC.

This clone occurred once. The J gene is TRBJ1-4, the V gene TRBV27; TRBD1 matches 7 bases. V lost 5 bases and J lost 0; bases outside the gene matches: 3. Germline assignment: CDR1 MNHEY and CDR2 SMNVEV (reference sequence). The CDR3 spans 15 residues. As DNA, the CDR3 is TGTGCCAGCAGTCTCACAGGGGCAACTAATGAAAAACTGTTTTTT. Encoded protein: CASSLTGATNEKLFF.

About this clone: A read error may produce the germline difference seen at one junction end. This chain joins TRBV10-3 and TRBJ2-1, with TRBD1 matching over 7 bases. This CDR3 spans 14 amino acids. Germline-derived CDR1 and CDR2 are ENHRY and SYGVKD. CDR3: CAITETGPYNEQFF. As DNA, the CDR3 is TGTGCCATCACTGAGACAGGGCCGTACAATGAGCAGTTCTTC.

This chain connects TRBV7-2 to TRBJ2-7; TRBD1 matches at 7 bases. The CDR3 is 17 amino acids. With V trimmed by 1 base and J by 3 bases, 12 bases remained unmatched. Germline V gene lookup returns CDR1 SGHTA and CDR2 FQGNSA. CDR3: CASSLVQGPSPLYEQYF. The CDR3 region has the DNA TGTGCCAGCAGCTTAGTACAGGGGCCCTCACCCCTCTACGAGCAGTACTTC.

CDR3 coding DNA: TGTGCCAGCAGCTTAATTCGGTACACTGAAGCTTTCTTT. Amino acids: CASSLIRYTEAFF. V and J are TRBV11-2 and TRBJ1-1, with D unclear. V gave up 2 bases and J gave up 3 bases, with 7 bases separating them. The CDR3 contains 13 residues. Germline V gene lookup returns CDR1 SGHAT and CDR2 FQNNGV.

The gene calls are TRBV5-1 and TRBJ2-3, with D tentatively TRBD2 (6 bases). The V gene lost 0 bases and the J gene lost 0 bases, with 11 bases spanning the gap. The CDR3 extends over 16 amino acids. The germline gives CDR1 SGHRS, CDR2 YFSETQ. The CDR3 DNA is TGCGCCAGCAGCTTGGATCGGGGGATTAGCACAGATACGCAGTATTTT. It codes for CASSLDRGISTDTQYF.

V usage is TRBV4-2 and J usage is TRBJ1-2; D might be TRBD1 (6 bases). The V gene's germline CDR1 is LGHNA and CDR2 YNFKEQ. The V and J ends lost 0 bases and 2 bases respectively, with 10 bases between them. The CDR3 runs to 15 residues. Here the CDR3 DNA reads TGTGCCAGCAGCCAAGAATTAAGGGGGAACTATGGCTACACCTTC. Amino acid sequence: CASSQELRGNYGYTF.

V usage is TRBV3-1 (or the pseudogene TRBV3-2) and J usage is TRBJ2-1; 7 bases map to TRBD2. The CDR3 runs 14 residues. V shed 1 base, J shed 8 bases, and the junction held 5 bases outside the gene matches. Germline CDR1 is LGHDT and CDR2 is YNNKEL (reference sequence). The DNA for the CDR3 is TGTGCCAGCAGCCAAGGGGGGGGTAGTGATGAGCAGTTCTTC. It translates to CASSQGGGSDEQFF.

The gene calls are TRBV5-1 and TRBJ2-5; 9 bases map to TRBD2. Germline CDR1 and CDR2: SGHRS and YFSETQ. V dropped 0 bases and J dropped 5; count of bases not matched to a gene: 5. CDR3 length: 15 residues. The CDR3 sequence: CASSLGRGGTETQYF. The CDR3 DNA sequence: TGCGCCAGCAGCTTGGGGCGGGGGGGCACCGAGACCCAGTACTTC.

V and J are TRBV14 and TRBJ2-2, with a tentative D call TRBD1 (6 bases). This CDR3 comprises 16 residues. Between the trimmed V and J ends, which lost 2 bases and 4 bases, there was a span of 14 bases. CDR1 and CDR2 from the germline V gene are SGHDN and FVKESK. The CDR3 bases are TGTGCCAGCAGCCAATATAACAGGGAAAGCACCGGGGAGCTGTTTTTT. Its protein product is CASSQYNRESTGELFF. Full variable domain (outside the CDR3, taken from reference TRBV14 and TRBJ2-2): EAGVTQFPSHSVIEKGQTVTLRCDPISGHDNLYWYRRVMGKEIKFLLHFVKESKQDESGMPNNRFLAERTGGTYSTLKVQPAELEDSGVYFCASSQYNRESTGELFFGEGSRLTVL.

The chain has TRBV18 and TRBJ1-4; 7 bases map to TRBD1. Unmatched junction bases numbered 1, after V lost 3 bases and J lost 0 bases. CDR3 length: 15 residues. Per germline, CDR1 KGHSH and CDR2 LQKENI. In nucleotides, the CDR3 is TGTGCCAGCTCACCCGGGACAGCAACTAATGAAAAACTGTTTTTT. Amino acids: CASSPGTATNEKLFF.

The chain is built from TRBV7-2 and TRBJ1-1; no clear D gene. CDR1 is SGHTA, CDR2 FQGNSA, per germline. Trimming left V 5 bases short and J 1 base short, with 14 bases between. This CDR3 comprises 15 residues. CDR3 loop: CASSPEVSWNTEAFF. The CDR3 DNA sequence: TGTGCCAGCAGCCCTGAGGTTTCATGGAACACTGAAGCTTTCTTT.

The chain carries TRBV7-8 and TRBJ1-1; 8 nucleotides match TRBD1. The germline V gene has CDR1 SGHVS and CDR2 FQNEAQ. The V and J ends lost 5 bases and 8 bases, in that order; junction bases with no gene match: 7. The CDR3 runs to 13 residues. The CDR3 reads CASSRRQGTEAFF. CDR3 nucleotide sequence: TGTGCCAGCAGCCGTCGACAGGGGACCGAAGCTTTCTTT.

This sequence joins TRBV19 and TRBJ2-1, with 11 bases aligning to TRBD1. The J segment lost 3 bases and the V segment lost 4 bases, leaving 5 bases of the junction unmatched. The CDR3 contains 16 residues. Germline V gives CDR1 LNHDA, CDR2 SQIVND (reference sequence). The CDR3 nucleotides read TGTGCCAGTAGTACAACCGGGACAGGGGGCTACAATGAGCAGTTCTTC. Translating it yields CASSTTGTGGYNEQFF.

The V gene is TRBV3-1 (or the pseudogene TRBV3-2), the J gene TRBJ1-5; TRBD1 agrees at 10 bases. V shed 4 bases, J shed 7 bases, and the junction held 7 bases outside the gene matches. Germline V CDR1 and CDR2: LGHDT, YNNKEL (reference sequence). The CDR3 is 15 amino acids. The CDR3 protein is CASSLGQGYGQPQHF. CDR3 coding DNA: TGTGCCAGCAGCCTGGGACAGGGGTATGGGCAGCCCCAGCATTTT.

The chain has TRBV7-2 and TRBJ1-3; a weak D match, TRBD1 (5 bases). The V gene's germline CDR1 is SGHTA and CDR2 FQGNSA. V lost 0 bases, J lost 4 bases, and 13 bases lay in between. The CDR3 runs to 16 residues. Written as DNA, the CDR3 is TGTGCCAGCAGCTTAGCGGGGCTCCTTAAGGGAAACACCATATATTTT. This gives the protein CASSLAGLLKGNTIYF.

This clone was seen a few times. As DNA, the CDR3 is TGTGCCAGCAGCTTAGCCCCCCAAATCACCCAGCATTTT. It codes for CASSLAPQITQHF. This chain links TRBV7-9 with TRBJ1-5; D not resolved. This CDR3 region has 13 residues. V lost 0 bases to trimming and J lost 11 bases, with 11 bases between them. Germline V lookup: CDR1 SEHNR, CDR2 FQNEAQ (reference sequence).